This T cell receptor beta chain was documented in a study of T cells in narcolepsy. Turning to the study itself: Donors had narcolepsy type 1 or type 2, or were healthy controls.

As for this clone: Its antigen is not identified.

The V gene lost 3 bases and the J gene lost 6 bases, with 6 bases spanning the gap. CDR3 length: 12 residues. Germline loops: CDR1 MNHEY, CDR2 SMNVEV (reference sequence). Only in-frame clones appear in the TCRdb table, and some are missing; sequencing was by immunoSEQ multiplex PCR. The repertoire holds approximately 11,000 clones, 90% to 95% seen once, with 0.9% to 1.4% in the top ten. Study-level points and caveats: Some memory CD4+ repertoires had no autoreactive clone sequences. Autoreactive clonotypes reportedly recurred in blood of same and different patients, not controls. HCRT-specific and TRIB2-specific autoreactive clonotypes appeared among same-patient CSF and blood CD4+ clonotypes.

The receptor was isolated from a human donor with narcolepsy. The chain joins TRBV27 to TRBJ1-5; no clear D. Sequences were obtained from CD45RA- memory CD4+ T cells from PBMCs. CDR3 nucleotide sequence: TGTGCCAGCAGTTTTCTAGGTCAGCCCCAGCATTTT. Translated, it gives CASSFLGQPQHF.